This TCR beta chain comes out of a study of human T cells and chemical hapten exposure. Across the study: Donors were sensitized with 2% DPC on the upper inner arm. Patients, largely female, had alopecia areata, totalis or universalis.

Looked up from germline, CDR1 is DFQATT and CDR2 is SNEGSKA (reference sequence). This CDR3 region has 12 residues. TCRdb re-called the RACE reads with MiXCR, one entry per CDR3 protein. The sample includes tens of thousands of distinct CDR3 sequences, roughly 9.7% of them seen just once. Time point noted: pre-sensitization, week 0. Treatment given: therapeutic diphenylcyclopropenone sensitization with weekly scalp DPC. RNA extraction used unfractionated whole blood as the source of total RNA. In the case of this clonotype: One end of the junction is discordant with germline, which a read error may explain.

The chain combines TRBV20-1 with TRBJ2-1; the D gene is possibly TRBD2 (6 bases). The sample in question was whole blood, obtained in connection with sensitization to the hapten diphenylcyclopropenone (DPC). This receptor was identified in a woman between 50 and 59 years old with alopecia areata. Some clones in this sample may be carry-over from other donors' samples. CDR3 amino acids: CCAEGRGGEQFF. The CDR3 bases are TGCTGTGCAGAGGGGCGGGGCGGTGAGCAGTTCTTC.